This T cell receptor beta chain is from a study of T-cell memory formation after mild COVID-19. For the study at large: Largely, TCR clusters stayed within a single donor.

A single count supports this clonotype. The antigen remains unidentified. Study-wide findings and caveats: The main location of contracting CD4+ clones was CM and EM, and that of contracting CD8+ clones was EMRA. The study found balanced CD4/CD8 in clones contracting day 15 to 85 and a CD4+ lean in later expanders.

Germline V gene data show CDR1 as SGHTA and CDR2 as FQGTGA. The CDR3 sequence is 15 residues long. V was cut by 2 bases and J by 7 bases, with 15 bases left in between. One entry per CDR3 protein, called by TCRdb with MiXCR from the 5' RACE reads. The table lists approximately 500,000 distinct CDR3 sequences, 20% to 25% of them singletons. The sequence was collected from an adult woman who had mild COVID-19 (a few samples of this study predate the infection). Cell type and time point are not known. Sequenced sample: PBMCs or a T cell subset sorted from them (not recorded which). This chain joins TRBV7-3 and TRBJ2-1; D assignment may be TRBD1 or TRBD2 (7 bases each). The CDR3 DNA sequence: TGTGCCAGCAGCTTAGTCGCTCAGGGGGGGAATGAGCAGTTCTTC. This encodes CASSLVAQGGNEQFF.